The source of this T cell receptor (beta chain) is a study of blood T cells in healthy people across ages. Concerning this clonotype itself: Its matching antigen is unknown.

General study findings and limits: Investigators treated diversity estimates from one million T cells as underestimates.

Trimming removed 6 bases at V and 7 bases at J, with 3 bases between. The CDR3 is 10 residues long. Sample-barcoded 5' priming and a J-beta primer mix drove a second PCR of roughly 6 to 12 cycles. TCRdb ran MiXCR on the 5' RACE reads and lists one entry per CDR3 protein. The repertoire holds about 840,000 distinct CDR3 sequences, roughly 28% seen once, with 9.5% to 13% in the top ten. These data were also filed under a second study, of T cells of mothers and their children. This second report adds: When mothers and children were related, their normalized repertoire overlap, which was always slightly higher, did not differ significantly from that of unrelated pairs.

This sequence joins TRBV12-3 or TRBV12-4 and TRBJ2-2; D is ambiguous. This sequence was found in a woman aged 35 to 49 in good health. The sequenced sample was blood. Here the CDR3 reads CASSIGELFF. The CDR3 DNA is TGTGCCAGCAGCATCGGGGAGCTGTTTTTT.